This T cell receptor beta chain comes out of a study of T cell clones after liver transplantation (dated 2019 in TCRdb). About the study as a whole: ITN030ST, the source of the samples, was a randomized trial that attempted immunosuppression withdrawal within 2 years of liver transplantation. Of the 8 liver transplant recipients making up the studied cohort, 3 were classified as tolerant and 5 as non-tolerant. As an antigen-independent comparator for donor-reactive sequences, third party-reactive TCRbeta sequences were also identified from pre-transplant MLRs. Tolerance meant complete immunosuppression withdrawal for at least one year without liver enzymes rising beyond twice the upper limit of normal. No induction therapy was given to the subjects, and standard immunosuppression was administered until randomization at 12-24 months post-transplant. Blood samples were taken pre-transplant, pre-randomization before withdrawal, and post-randomization after full withdrawal or failed withdrawal. After a pre-transplant mixed lymphocyte reaction, TCRbeta sequencing was used to pinpoint donor-reactive T cell clones, which were subsequently tracked in post-transplant blood. Three of the eight recipients were HCV-positive; the others were transplanted for non-autoimmune, non-viral indications.

Beyond this particular receptor, the publication reports: Donor-reactive sequences declined more than third party-reactive ones, suggesting partial antigen-specific deletion unrelated to withdrawal success. Since no allograft tissue specimens were available, donor-reactive T cells may have migrated into the graft instead of being deleted. The conclusions were preliminary, being limited by small, heterogeneous patient numbers and by non-standardized post-transplant time points. Circulating donor-reactive CD4 TCRbeta sequences fell significantly post-transplant in 5 of 8 subjects, irrespective of tolerance or HCV status. Low numbers of available donor cells limited the measurable donor-reactive repertoire in a couple of subjects. Once repertoire turnover was taken into account, donor-reactive detection showed a significant reduction for CD4 in 7 of 8 subjects and for CD8 in 8 of 8.

High-throughput TCRbeta CDR3 sequencing of frozen genomic DNA was performed by immunoSEQ, with PCR amplification, mapping, bias correction and internal controls included. In the paper's pipeline: Productive rearrangements were kept, and unique TCRbeta sequences were defined by CDR3 nucleotide sequence plus V and J gene. Donor-reactive sequences required at least 5-fold expansion in CFSE-low cells versus unstimulated pre-transplant cells and at least 0.01% frequency. To ensure at least 90% detection power, minimum frequency thresholds were set for each subject based on that subject's lowest-template unstimulated sample. Jensen-Shannon divergence between the top 1000 TCRbeta sequences post- versus pre-transplant served as the measure of repertoire turnover. Changes in detection of donor-reactive sequences were tested with two-sided Fisher's exact tests. This immuneACCESS table, as held by TCRdb, lists in-frame sequences with V and J called but not all clones. Of the missing ones, under half trace to an unresolved V gene in checked studies; the others have no known cause. V, J and clone size reflect that table, while D and trimming were determined from the DNA. This sample comprises about 80,000 clones, nearly 85% of them detected only once. Less than 0.6% of the sample goes to the ten largest clones.

Unstimulated PBMCs, after thawing, were stained for CD3, CD4 and CD8 and then FACS-sorted into CD3+CD4+ and CD3+CD8+ populations. All 8 studied subjects were randomized to immunosuppression withdrawal. The Qiagen DNeasy Blood and Tissue Kit was used for genomic DNA isolation. Points on this clone: Its cognate antigen has yet to be identified. No much larger clone is present one base from it, and per-base qualities are unavailable.

From the germline V gene, CDR1 is MNHEY and CDR2 is SVGAGI. V gives up 2 bases and J gives up 3 bases, and the segment between their germline ends measures 5 bases. From the cysteine through the phenylalanine, the CDR3 covers 12 amino acids. Only CDR3 DNA remains: 36 bases, in frame from the first base. The chain employs TRBV6-5 and TRBJ2-7, with an unclear D gene assignment. The TCR comes from a human patient who received a liver transplant. Following a transplant, some T lymphocytes may have been derived from the graft donor. The sequencing here drew on CD4+ T cells from blood, taken about 46 months after liver transplant. The DNA sequence follows: TGTGCCAGCAGTTACGTCGGCTACGAGCAGTACTTC. Its protein reads: CASSYVGYEQYF.